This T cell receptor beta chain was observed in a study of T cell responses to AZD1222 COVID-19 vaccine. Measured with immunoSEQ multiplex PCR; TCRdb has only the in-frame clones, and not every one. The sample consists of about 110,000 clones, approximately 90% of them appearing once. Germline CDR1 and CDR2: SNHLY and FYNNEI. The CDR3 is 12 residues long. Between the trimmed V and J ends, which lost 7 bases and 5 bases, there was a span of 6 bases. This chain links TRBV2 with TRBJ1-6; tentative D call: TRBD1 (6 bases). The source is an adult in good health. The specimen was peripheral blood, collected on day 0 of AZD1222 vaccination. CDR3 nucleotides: TGTGCCAGCAAGGGGGATAATTCACCCCTCCACTTT. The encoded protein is CASKGDNSPLHF.